The clone carrying this T cell receptor beta chain was counted between two and nine times. This sample is part of a study of CD8+ T cells in alopecia areata. The CDR3 is 11 amino acids. CDR1 and CDR2 (germline): LNHDA, SQIVND (reference sequence). Trimming removed 6 bases at V and 9 bases at J, with 9 bases between. Treatment specified: oral pan-JAK inhibitor, 5-10 mg twice daily. As the sequencing template, cDNA was produced by extracting RNA and reverse transcribing it. Measured with immunoSEQ multiplex PCR; TCRdb has only the in-frame clones, and not every one. Of 200,000 to 250,000 clones listed, around three fifths were seen once; the top ten hold around 3.9%.

This TCR was sampled from a human donor with alopecia areata. V is TRBV19 and J is TRBJ2-1, with unresolved D. The starting material was CD4+ T cells sorted from blood, obtained at week 4, from a patient treated with tofacitinib. CDR3 in DNA: TGTGCCAGTAGCTTGAGTGGTGAGCAGTTCTTC. Protein sequence: CASSLSGEQFF.